This T cell receptor (beta chain) appears in the sequencing data of a study of regulatory T cells in long-lasting Graves disease. The time point: persistent/refractory GD, antithyroid drugs over 5 years with positive TRAb. With RNA extracted from PBMCs as input, the TCR library was made. In each case, Graves' disease was diagnosed per American Thyroid Association guidelines. One endocrinology department in Xi'an, China, was where patients came from. A peripheral blood sample, around 8.5 milliliters in volume, was drawn into EDTA tubes. CDR3 regions were amplified by Arm-PCR using iRepertoire HTBI primers to build TCR beta libraries. Original processing methods: Samples revealed approximately 60 TRBV and 15 or so TRBJ segments. TCRdb used MiXCR to reprocess the multiplex PCR reads, holding one entry per CDR3 protein. The V and J calls and clone size come from TCRdb's table, not from the authors' own analysis. The sample has approximately 690,000 distinct CDR3 sequences; about 30% are singletons.

The V gene's germline CDR1 is MNHNS and CDR2 SASEGT. V lost 5 bases and J lost 8; bases outside the gene matches: 8. The CDR3 has 15 residues. This chain links TRBV6-1 with TRBJ1-4, with TRBD1 matching 10 bases. The starting material was peripheral blood mononuclear cells (PBMCs), obtained when the disease was refractory, from a patient treated with antithyroid drugs. This receptor was obtained from a female donor with Graves disease. As DNA, the CDR3 is TGTGCCAGCAGTCCGACCGGGACAGGGGCCGAAAAACTGTTTTTT. Protein sequence: CASSPTGTGAEKLFF.